What follows is one TCR beta chain and its context. Trimming took off 0 bases at V and 6 bases at J, with 9 bases between the two ends. This CDR3 has 13 amino acids. Per the germline V gene, CDR1 is SGHRS and CDR2 is YFSETQ. The source of the sample is a study of radiotherapy plus CTLA-4 blockade in lung cancer. Lung cancer patients with chemo-refractory metastatic non-small-cell disease were given focal radiation plus CTLA-4 blockade with ipilimumab. The data were produced by immunoSEQ multiplex PCR, yet TCRdb's version contains in-frame clones alone and is incomplete. The data contain 60,000 to 75,000 clones, approximately 76% of them seen just once; the ten biggest clones take up roughly 15%.

Sequencing was performed on peripheral blood, taken from a patient treated with radiotherapy plus ipilimumab. The sequence was collected from a human donor with non-small cell lung cancer whose response to radiotherapy plus ipilimumab could not be evaluated. Some clones in this sample may be carry-over from other donors' samples. The gene calls are TRBV5-1 and TRBJ1-1; no definite D call. CDR3 sequence: CASSLGERAEAFF. Written as DNA, the CDR3 is TGCGCCAGCAGCTTGGGCGAGCGGGCTGAAGCTTTCTTT.